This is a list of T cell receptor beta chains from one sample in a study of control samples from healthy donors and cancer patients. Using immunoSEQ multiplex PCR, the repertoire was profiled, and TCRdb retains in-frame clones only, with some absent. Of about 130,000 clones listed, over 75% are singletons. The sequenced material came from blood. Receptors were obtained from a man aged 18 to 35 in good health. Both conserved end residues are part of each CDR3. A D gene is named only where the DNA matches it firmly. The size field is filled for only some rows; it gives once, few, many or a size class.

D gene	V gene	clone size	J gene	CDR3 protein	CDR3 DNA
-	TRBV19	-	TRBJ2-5	CASTSRLGSDGETQYF	TGTGCCAGTACCTCCAGGCTTGGCAGCGATGGAGAGACCCAGTACTTC
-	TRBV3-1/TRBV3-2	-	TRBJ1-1	CASSQDRGGPNTEAFF	TGTGCCAGCAGCCAAGATCGGGGGGGACCGAACACTGAAGCTTTCTTT
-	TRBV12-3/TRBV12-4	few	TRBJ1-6	CASSQGMDSPLHF	TGTGCCAGCAGCCAGGGGATGGATTCACCCCTCCACTTT
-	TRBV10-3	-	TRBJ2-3	CAISDEGRDTQYF	TGTGCCATCAGTGACGAGGGGAGGGATACGCAGTATTTT
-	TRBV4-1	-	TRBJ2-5	CASSMKGVAETQYF	TGCGCCAGCAGCATGAAGGGGGTAGCAGAGACCCAGTACTTC
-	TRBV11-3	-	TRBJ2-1	CASSLVGAYNEQFF	TGTGCCAGCAGCTTGGTCGGGGCATACAATGAGCAGTTCTTC
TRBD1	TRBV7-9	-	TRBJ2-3	CASSYRGTDTQYF	TGTGCCAGCAGCTACAGGGGAACAGATACGCAGTATTTT
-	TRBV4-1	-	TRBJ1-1	CASRPGGIEEAFF	TGCGCCAGCAGACCCGGTGGTATCGAAGAAGCTTTCTTT
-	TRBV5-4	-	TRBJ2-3	CASSLPEAGTDTQYF	TGTGCCAGCAGCTTGCCGGAGGCGGGCACAGATACGCAGTATTTT
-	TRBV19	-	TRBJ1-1	CASNLGTEAFF	TGTGCCAGTAACCTGGGCACTGAAGCTTTCTTT
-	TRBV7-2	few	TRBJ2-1	CASSLIGYNEQFF	TGTGCCAGCAGCTTAATAGGGTACAATGAGCAGTTCTTC
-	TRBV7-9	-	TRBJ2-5	CASSSNKQETQYF	TGTGCCAGCAGCTCTAACAAGCAAGAGACCCAGTACTTC
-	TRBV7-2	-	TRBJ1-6	CASSFGLSPLHF	TGTGCCAGCAGCTTCGGGCTATCACCCCTCCACTTT